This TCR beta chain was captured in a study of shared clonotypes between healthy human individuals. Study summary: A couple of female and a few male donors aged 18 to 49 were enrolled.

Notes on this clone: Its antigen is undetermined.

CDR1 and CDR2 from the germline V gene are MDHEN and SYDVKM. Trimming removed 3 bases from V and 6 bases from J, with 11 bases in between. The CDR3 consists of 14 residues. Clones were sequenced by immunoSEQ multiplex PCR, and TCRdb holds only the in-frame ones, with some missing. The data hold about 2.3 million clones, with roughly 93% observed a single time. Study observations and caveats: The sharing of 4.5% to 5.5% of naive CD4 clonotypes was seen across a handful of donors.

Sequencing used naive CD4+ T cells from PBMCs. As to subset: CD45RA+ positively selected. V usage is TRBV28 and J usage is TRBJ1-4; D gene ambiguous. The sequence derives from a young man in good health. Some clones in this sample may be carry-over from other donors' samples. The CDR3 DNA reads TGTGCCAGCAGTTTGTGGCCAGAGCATGAAAAACTGTTTTTT. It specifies CASSLWPEHEKLFF.